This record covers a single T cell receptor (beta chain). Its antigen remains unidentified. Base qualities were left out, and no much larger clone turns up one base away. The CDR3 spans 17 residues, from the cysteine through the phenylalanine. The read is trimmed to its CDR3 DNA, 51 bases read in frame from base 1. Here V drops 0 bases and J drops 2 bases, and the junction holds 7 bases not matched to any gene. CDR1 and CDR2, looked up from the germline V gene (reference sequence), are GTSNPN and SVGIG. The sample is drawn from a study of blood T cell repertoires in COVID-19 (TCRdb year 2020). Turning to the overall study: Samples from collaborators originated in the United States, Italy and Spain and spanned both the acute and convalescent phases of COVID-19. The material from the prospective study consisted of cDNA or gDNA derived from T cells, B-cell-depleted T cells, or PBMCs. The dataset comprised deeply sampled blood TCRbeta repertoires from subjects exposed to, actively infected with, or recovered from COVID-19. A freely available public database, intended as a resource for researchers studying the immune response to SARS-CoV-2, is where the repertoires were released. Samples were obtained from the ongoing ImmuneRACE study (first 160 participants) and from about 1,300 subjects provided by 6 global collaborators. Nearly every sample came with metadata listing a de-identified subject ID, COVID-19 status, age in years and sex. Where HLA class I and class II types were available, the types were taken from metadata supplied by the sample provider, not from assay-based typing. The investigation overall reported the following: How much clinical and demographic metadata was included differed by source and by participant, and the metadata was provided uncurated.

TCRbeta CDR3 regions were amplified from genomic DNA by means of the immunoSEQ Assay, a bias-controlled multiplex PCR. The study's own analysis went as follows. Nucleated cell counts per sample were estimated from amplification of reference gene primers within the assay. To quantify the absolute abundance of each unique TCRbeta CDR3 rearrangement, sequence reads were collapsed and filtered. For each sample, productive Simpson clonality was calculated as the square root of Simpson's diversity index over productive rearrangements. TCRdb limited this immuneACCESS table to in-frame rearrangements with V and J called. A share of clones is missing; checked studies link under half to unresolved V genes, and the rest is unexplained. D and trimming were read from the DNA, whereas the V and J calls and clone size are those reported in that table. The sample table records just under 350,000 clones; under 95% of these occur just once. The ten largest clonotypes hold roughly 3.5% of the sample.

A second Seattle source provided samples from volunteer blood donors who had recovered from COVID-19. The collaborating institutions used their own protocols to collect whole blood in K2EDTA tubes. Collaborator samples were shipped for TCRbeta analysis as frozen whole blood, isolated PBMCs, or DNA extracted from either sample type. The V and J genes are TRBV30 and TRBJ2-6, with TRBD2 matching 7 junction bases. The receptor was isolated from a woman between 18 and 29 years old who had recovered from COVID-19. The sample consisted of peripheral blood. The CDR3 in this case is CAWSVRAGLAGANVLTF. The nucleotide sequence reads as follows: TGTGCCTGGAGTGTCCGAGCGGGATTAGCTGGGGCCAACGTCCTGACTTTC.